Following are 8 T cell receptor beta chains from one sample sequenced in a study of breast tumors, draining lymph nodes, adjacent tissues. Each CDR3 protein gets one entry after TCRdb re-called the multiplex PCR reads with MiXCR. The profile shows over 100,000 distinct CDR3 sequences, 20% to 25% of them singletons. Samples came from axillary lymph nodes draining the breast cancer. The sample comprised axillary lymph node tissue. All receptors come from a female donor with breast cancer. Some clones in this sample may be carry-over from other donors' samples.

Many counts were recorded for this clonotype. This rearrangement joins TRBV11-3 to TRBJ1-2; 7 nucleotides align to TRBD1. This CDR3 comprises 14 residues. Trimming removed 0 bases from V and 2 bases from J; junction bases left unmatched: 0. Germline values: CDR1 SGHNT, CDR2 YENEEA. DNA of the CDR3: TGTGCCAGCAGCTTAGAACAGGGGAACTATGGCTACACCTTC. It codes for CASSLEQGNYGYTF.

This chain uses TRBV18 with TRBJ2-2; D unresolved. V lost 0 bases, J lost 3 bases, and 11 bases lay in between. Germline V lookup: CDR1 KGHSH, CDR2 LQKENI. This CDR3 spans 16 amino acids. The CDR3 protein is CASSPPSVSYTGELFF. The CDR3 DNA reads as TGTGCCAGCTCACCACCGTCTGTCAGCTACACCGGGGAGCTGTTTTTT.

In this sample, this clonotype turned up many times. The gene calls are TRBV7-2 and TRBJ2-1; D tentatively fits TRBD1 or TRBD2 (5 bases each). The germline V gene encodes CDR1 SGHTA and CDR2 FQGNSA. V was cut by 6 bases and J by 7 bases, with 13 bases left in between. CDR3 size: 13 residues. CDR3 DNA: TGTGCCAGCAGTCCATTGTGGGGGAATGAGCAGTTCTTC. Translated, it gives CASSPLWGNEQFF.

This clonotype was seen repeatedly, ten times or more. The V gene is TRBV15, the J gene TRBJ2-1; D gene unclear. The length of the CDR3 is 14 residues. Looked up from germline, CDR1 is LNHNV and CDR2 is YYDKDF (reference sequence). V gave up 0 bases and J gave up 5 bases, with 8 bases separating them. The CDR3 spells CATSRESTDNEQFF. CDR3 coding DNA: TGTGCCACCAGCAGAGAATCTACCGACAATGAGCAGTTCTTC. The entire variable domain, with the rest obtained from reference TRBV15 and TRBJ2-1, is as follows: DAMVIQNPRYQVTQFGKPVTLSCSQTLNHNVMYWYQQKSSQAPKLLFHYYDKDFNNEADTPDNFQSRRPNTSFCFLDIRSPGLGDTAMYLCATSRESTDNEQFFGPGTRLTVL.

The CDR3 loop reads CASSQRDRGRNQPQHF. Here the CDR3 DNA reads TGTGCCAGCAGCCAACGTGACAGGGGGAGAAATCAGCCCCAGCATTTT. J is TRBJ1-5 and V is TRBV5-6, with 9 nucleotides matching TRBD1. Losses at the gene ends were 4 bases for V and 4 bases for J; bases not matched to a gene: 9. Germline V gene data show CDR1 as SGHDT and CDR2 as YYEEEE. The CDR3 runs 16 residues.

This clonotype has ten or more counts. The chain uses TRBV3-1 and TRBJ2-1; 8 nucleotides match TRBD2. Germline V gives CDR1 LGHDT, CDR2 YNNKEL (reference sequence). V lost 4 bases to trimming and J lost 5 bases; unmatched junction nucleotides: 4. CDR3 size: 14 residues. The CDR3 reads CASSPRLAHNEQFF. The CDR3 bases are TGTGCCAGCAGCCCCCGACTAGCGCACAATGAGCAGTTCTTC.

Ten or more counts support this clonotype. The chain uses TRBV29-1 and TRBJ2-7; TRBD1 matches at 7 bases. Trimming took 5 bases from V and 5 from J; bases not matched to a gene: 3. The CDR3 contains 11 residues. Per the germline V gene, CDR1 is SQVTM and CDR2 is ANQGSEA. The CDR3 DNA sequence: TGCAGCGTTAAGGGGGCACACGAGCAGTACTTC. This encodes CSVKGAHEQYF.

V usage is TRBV3-1 and J usage is TRBJ1-2, with 7 bases fitting TRBD1. The CDR3 is made up of 13 amino acids. The V gene's germline CDR1 is LGHDT and CDR2 YNNKEL (reference sequence). V was clipped by 6 bases and J by 4 bases; unmatched bases: 5. CDR3 amino acids: CASSPTGVYGYTF. The DNA of the CDR3 is TGTGCCAGCAGTCCTACAGGGGTCTATGGCTACACCTTC.